Listed below are T cell receptor beta chains from one sample, sequenced in a study of blood T cell repertoires in COVID-19. Clones were read by immunoSEQ multiplex PCR, and TCRdb kept only the in-frame ones, dropping some. The sample yields around 130,000 clones, around 83% seen once. The specimen was peripheral blood. The receptors here all came from a man aged 25-45 years with COVID-19, enrolled during active disease. CDR3s include the opening cysteine and the closing phenylalanine or tryptophan. The order of the fields is CDR3 DNA, CDR3 protein, V gene, D gene, clone size, CDR3 length, J gene. A D gene is named only where the DNA matches it firmly. Some rows mark clone size as missing; the rest say once, few, many or name a class of expanded clone.

TGTGCCAGCAGCCCGACAGTGAACACTGAAGCTTTCTTT,CASSPTVNTEAFF,TRBV14,.,once,13,TRBJ1-1
TGTGCCAGCAGTTGGGACATTTCTGCTGGGGGCTACACCTTC,CASSWDISAGGYTF,TRBV6-5,.,.,14,TRBJ1-2
TGTGCCAGCAGCCAAGATATGACAGGGCGCGTAAGGGGGAATGAGCAGTTCTTC,CASSQDMTGRVRGNEQFF,TRBV14,TRBD1,.,18,TRBJ2-1
TGTGCCAGCAGCTCCGGGCTCACGGGAACAGATACGCAGTATTTT,CASSSGLTGTDTQYF,TRBV7-3,.,.,15,TRBJ2-3
TGTGCCAGCAGCTTGGATAGCCGTGAAGCTTTCTTT,CASSLDSREAFF,TRBV5-4,.,.,12,TRBJ1-1
TGCAGCGTGGGACTAGCGATCCAAGAGACCCAGTACTTC,CSVGLAIQETQYF,TRBV29-1,TRBD2,.,13,TRBJ2-5
TGTGCCAGCAGCGTAGGAGAAGGGGGAGGGCCCTGGGATGAGCAGTTCTTC,CASSVGEGGGPWDEQFF,TRBV9,.,many,17,TRBJ2-1
TGTGCCAGCAGTACCCGGGACAGGGGAATTTTTGGTGAAGCTTTCTTT,CASSTRDRGIFGEAFF,TRBV6-2/TRBV6-3,TRBD1,.,16,TRBJ1-1
TGTGCCAGCAGCCATTCACCTCTAGCGGGAGTTAGCGAGCAGTACTTC,CASSHSPLAGVSEQYF,TRBV7-2,TRBD2,.,16,TRBJ2-7
TGTGCCACCAGTGACCCCACAGGGGGATCCTACGAGCAGTACTTC,CATSDPTGGSYEQYF,TRBV24-1,TRBD1,.,15,TRBJ2-7
TGCGCCAGCAGTCCCCCGGGACAGGTTCAACCTGATTCACCCCTCCACTTT,CASSPPGQVQPDSPLHF,TRBV23-1,TRBD1,.,17,TRBJ1-6
TGTGCCTGGAATCAGGGTTCCAATCAGCCCCAGCATTTT,CAWNQGSNQPQHF,TRBV30,.,.,13,TRBJ1-5
TGTGCCAGCAGCTTTGGGCCGACTAGTCTTAGATACAATGAGCAGTTCTTC,CASSFGPTSLRYNEQFF,TRBV5-5,.,few,17,TRBJ2-1
TGTGCCAGCAGCCAAGAGCGGGAAAAATGGAACAATGAGCAGTTCTTC,CASSQEREKWNNEQFF,TRBV3-1/TRBV3-2,.,.,16,TRBJ2-1
TGCGCCAGCAGCTTGGTAGGGCGGGGCGGAGGAGAGACCCAGTACTTC,CASSLVGRGGGETQYF,TRBV5-1,.,.,16,TRBJ2-5
TGCGCCAGCAGCCTCGACAGGGACACTGAAGCTTTCTTT,CASSLDRDTEAFF,TRBV5-1,TRBD1,.,13,TRBJ1-1
TGTGCCAGCAGCCGGTCGGGGGGTCGCTACAATGAGCAGTTCTTC,CASSRSGGRYNEQFF,TRBV28,TRBD2,.,15,TRBJ2-1
TGTGCCAGCAGTTACTCGAGACAGATCTCTGGAAACACCATATATTTT,CASSYSRQISGNTIYF,TRBV6-2/TRBV6-3,.,.,16,TRBJ1-3
TGTGCCAGCAGTCCCTCGGACATTCAGTACTTC,CASSPSDIQYF,TRBV12-3/TRBV12-4,.,.,11,TRBJ2-4
TGTGCCAGCAGTTCTAGCGGGAGCCTCTACGAGCAGTACTTC,CASSSSGSLYEQYF,TRBV6-5,TRBD2,.,14,TRBJ2-7
TGTGCCAGTAGTCCACCGGGAATCAGGACTGAAGCTTTCTTT,CASSPPGIRTEAFF,TRBV19,.,.,14,TRBJ1-1
TGTGCCAGCAGTTACGGGGCAGGGAACACTGAAGCTTTCTTT,CASSYGAGNTEAFF,TRBV6-5,.,.,14,TRBJ1-1
TGTGCCAGCAGCACGACAGGGGGCTTGGATACGCAGTATTTT,CASSTTGGLDTQYF,TRBV9,TRBD1,.,14,TRBJ2-3
TGTGCCAGTAGTAGGGTCTCGGGGTCGGAAGGCTACACCTTC,CASSRVSGSEGYTF,TRBV19,.,few,14,TRBJ1-2
TGTGCCAGCCAGGCGGGTCCCGAAGCTTTCTTT,CASQAGPEAFF,TRBV28,.,.,11,TRBJ1-1
TGCAGCGTTGGAGGGGGCGAGAGTGGCTATGGCTACACCTTC,CSVGGGESGYGYTF,TRBV29-1,TRBD1,.,14,TRBJ1-2
TGTGCCAGCAGCTTAAGGACAGTCCAGCCCCAGCATTTT,CASSLRTVQPQHF,TRBV7-8,.,.,13,TRBJ1-5
TGTGCCAGCCGTAAGAGAACTAGCGGGAGTAACCGGGGAGCTGTTTTT,CASRKRTSGSNRGAVF,TRBV7-6,TRBD2,.,16,TRBJ2-2
TGTGCCAGCAGCGCCAGGACAGGTTCCAACTATGGCTACACCTTC,CASSARTGSNYGYTF,TRBV9,TRBD1,.,15,TRBJ1-2
TGTGCCAGTAGTTGGCTAGCGGGAGCTGAAGATACGCAGTATTTT,CASSWLAGAEDTQYF,TRBV19,TRBD2,.,15,TRBJ2-3
TGTGCCAGCAGCTTCAGCTACAATGAGCAGTTCTTC,CASSFSYNEQFF,TRBV7-9,.,few,12,TRBJ2-1
TGCGCCAGCAGCCAAGCGACAGGGAGCACTGAAGCTTTCTTT,CASSQATGSTEAFF,TRBV4-3,TRBD1,.,14,TRBJ1-1
TGTGCCAGCAGCTCTCACCAGCAGCCCCAGCATTTT,CASSSHQQPQHF,TRBV7-2,.,.,12,TRBJ1-5
TGTGCCATCAGCGCCGGGACAGGGGATCAGCCCCAGCATTTT,CAISAGTGDQPQHF,TRBV10-3,TRBD1,.,14,TRBJ1-5
TGTGCCAGCAGTTCCTCGACTGGCCTTGAAGCTTTCTTT,CASSSSTGLEAFF,TRBV28,.,.,13,TRBJ1-1
TGCAGCGTTGTCAGAGGGGGTACTGAAGCTTTCTTT,CSVVRGGTEAFF,TRBV29-1,.,.,12,TRBJ1-1
TGTGCCAGCAGCTTGGGGACAGGGTACACTGAAGCTTTCTTT,CASSLGTGYTEAFF,TRBV7-9,TRBD1,.,14,TRBJ1-1